This paragraph covers one T cell receptor beta chain sequence. This clonotype was found a few times. Its specific antigen is unknown. Per-base quality was not reported, and no clone a single base away is much larger than it. The source of the sample is a study of T cells in Graves' hyperthyroidism and ophthalmopathy (dated by TCRdb to about 2019). At the level of the whole study: Peripheral blood samples were taken at initial diagnosis, before any treatment was given. A discovery cohort of fewer than 110 patients, approximately 45 with Graves' ophthalmopathy and 55 to 60 with stable Graves' hyperthyroidism, was used to find distinguishing TCR V-J signatures. An independent validation cohort of under 20 hyperthyroidism patients and some 15 patients who later progressed to ophthalmopathy tested prospective prediction of ophthalmopathy. For training and testing, the 80 to 100 patients in the discovery cohort were randomly divided in a 7:3 ratio. The study also compared thyroid tissue and blood T-cell repertoires from about six Graves' hyperthyroidism patients. Once sampling was done, hyperthyroidism patients were given methimazole at a starting dose of 30 mg daily, whereas ophthalmopathy patients were given high-dose intravenous methylprednisolone. The paper reports TCR Vbeta CDR3 sequencing of over 120 peripheral blood samples: some 41 ophthalmopathy, roughly 74 hyperthyroidism and some 17 progressor patients. General study outcomes and caveats: A 13 V-J signature model separated ophthalmopathy from stable hyperthyroidism, with over 85% sensitivity and about 81% specificity in cross-validation and 80%/75% in testing. Blood samples also contained most of the expanded thyroid clonotypes (frequency above 0.001), which suggests that blood repertoires may reflect thyroid immune responses. In validation, the model predicted progression to ophthalmopathy with approximately 71% sensitivity and around 72% specificity, a median of approximately 6.7 months before onset. Sample size was not statistically predetermined, and blinding of investigators to group allocation was not performed.

CDR1 and CDR2 are read off the germline V gene as WSHSY and SAAADI. V gives up 7 bases and J gives up 0 bases, and the segment between their germline ends measures 12 bases. The CDR3 holds 14 amino acids from the cysteine to the phenylalanine. CDR3 DNA only is kept here, 42 bases in frame from base 1. The TCR beta CDR3 regions were amplified from the RNA transcripts. For the first round of RT-PCR on the TCR CDR3, the HTBI primer set was used together with the Qiagen OneStep RT-PCR kit. The libraries were constructed in a second round of multiplex PCR and then size-selected and purified. Paired-end sequencing of the libraries was performed with 100 bp reads on an Illumina HiSeq2000. In the original analysis: SOAPnuke was used to process the raw data, removing reads that contained adapters or uncalled bases, had a mean Phred below 15, or lacked an exact match to the constant primer or identifier. COPE v1.2.5 was used to merge the high-quality paired reads, and each unique nucleotide sequence was defined as a clonotype. MiTCR v1.1 was used to align the clonotypes against IMGT TRBV, TRBD and TRBJ reference segments. The analysis was restricted to V-J combinations with a frequency above 0.0001, which together covered 99% to 99.2% of the repertoires. A TCS score was defined as the ratio between F50 (clonal expansion) and ExV (chaos), using BLOSUM62-based TCRdist between CDR3 peptides within each V-J. Welch's t-statistics and random forest reduced roughly 540 V-J features to about 13, which were used in a naive Bayes classifier (R e1071). TCRdb reprocessed the public reads (quality trimming at Q25 with fastp, clone calling with MiXCR) and kept in-frame beta chains. All rows with the same CDR3 protein become a single entry with the most common DNA and genes. The V and J calls here are based on TCRdb, not the publication. In this sample the table shows some 700,000 distinct CDR3 sequences, 15% to 20% of which occur a single time. The ten most abundant clones make up less than 20% of the sample.

Graves' hyperthyroidism was defined as stable when no progression to ophthalmopathy occurred over 18 months of follow-up. Hyperthyroidism patients were newly diagnosed, with disease duration under 2 months, and aged 18 to 65 years. Any patient with an uncontrolled infection, another autoimmune disease, pregnancy or lactation was excluded. Diagnoses were established on the basis of clinical symptoms, serum thyroxine and TRAb, thyroid ultrasound, and orbital computed tomography. PBMCs were separated from approximately 10 ml of fresh peripheral blood using Ficoll-Paque density gradient centrifugation. Total RNA was extracted with Trizol reagent, and quality was checked on an Agilent 2100 Bioanalyzer.

The TCR sequence derives from a man aged 45-60 years with Graves' hyperthyroidism. The sample was blood. The chain is made from TRBV10-2 and TRBJ1-1; the D gene cannot be named for sure. The bases read TGCGCCAGCACCGGGTTAGACGTGAACACTGAAGCTTTCTTT. This gives the protein CASTGLDVNTEAFF.